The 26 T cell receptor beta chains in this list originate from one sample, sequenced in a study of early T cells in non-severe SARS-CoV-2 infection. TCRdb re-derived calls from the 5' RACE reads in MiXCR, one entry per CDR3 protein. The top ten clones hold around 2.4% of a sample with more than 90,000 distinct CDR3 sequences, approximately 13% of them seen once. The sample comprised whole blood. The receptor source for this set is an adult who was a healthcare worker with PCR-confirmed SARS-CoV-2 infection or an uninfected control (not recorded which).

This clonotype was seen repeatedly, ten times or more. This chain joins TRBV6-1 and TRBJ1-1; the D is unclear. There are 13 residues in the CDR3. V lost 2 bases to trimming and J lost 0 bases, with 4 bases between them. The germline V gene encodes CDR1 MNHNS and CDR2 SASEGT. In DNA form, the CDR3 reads TGTGCCAGCAGTGAAAAAGTGAACACTGAAGCTTTCTTT. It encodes CASSEKVNTEAFF.

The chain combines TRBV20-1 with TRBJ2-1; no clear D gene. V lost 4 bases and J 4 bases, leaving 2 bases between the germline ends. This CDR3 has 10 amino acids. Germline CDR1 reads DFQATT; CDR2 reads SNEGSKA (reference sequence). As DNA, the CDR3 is TGCAGTGCTACATACAATGAGCAGTTCTTC. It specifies CSATYNEQFF.

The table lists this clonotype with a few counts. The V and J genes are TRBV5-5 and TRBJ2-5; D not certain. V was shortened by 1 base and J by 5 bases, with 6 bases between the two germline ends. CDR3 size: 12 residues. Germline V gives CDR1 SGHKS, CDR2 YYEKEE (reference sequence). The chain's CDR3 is CASSLWGETQYF. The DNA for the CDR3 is TGTGCCAGCAGCTTGTGGGGTGAGACCCAGTACTTC.

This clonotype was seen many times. CDR3 sequence reads: CASRRATGELFF. The CDR3 DNA reads TGTGCCAGCCGAAGGGCCACCGGGGAGCTGTTTTTT. This rearrangement joins TRBV12-3 or TRBV12-4 to TRBJ2-2; D is uncertain. The CDR3 has 12 residues. V was shortened by 8 bases and J by 4 bases, with 8 bases between the two germline ends.

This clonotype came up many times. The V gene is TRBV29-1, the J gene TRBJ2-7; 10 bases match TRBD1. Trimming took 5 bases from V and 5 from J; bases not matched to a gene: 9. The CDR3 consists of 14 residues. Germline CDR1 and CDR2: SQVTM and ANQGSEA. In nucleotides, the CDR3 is TGCAGCGTTCAAGGCGGGACAGGGGCACACGAGCAGTACTTC. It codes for CSVQGGTGAHEQYF.

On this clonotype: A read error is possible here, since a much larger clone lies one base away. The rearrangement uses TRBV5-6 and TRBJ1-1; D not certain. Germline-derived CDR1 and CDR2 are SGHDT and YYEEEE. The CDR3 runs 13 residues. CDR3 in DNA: TGTGCCGGCAGCTTAGAAAGGAACACTGAAGCTTTCTTT. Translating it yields CAGSLERNTEAFF.

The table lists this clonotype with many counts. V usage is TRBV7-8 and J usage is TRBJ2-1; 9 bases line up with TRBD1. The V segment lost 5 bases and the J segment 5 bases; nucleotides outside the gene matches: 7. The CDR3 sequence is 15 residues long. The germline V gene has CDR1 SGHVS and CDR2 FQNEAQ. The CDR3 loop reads CASSQQGQGNNEQFF. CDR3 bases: TGTGCCAGCAGCCAACAGGGACAGGGAAACAATGAGCAGTTCTTC.

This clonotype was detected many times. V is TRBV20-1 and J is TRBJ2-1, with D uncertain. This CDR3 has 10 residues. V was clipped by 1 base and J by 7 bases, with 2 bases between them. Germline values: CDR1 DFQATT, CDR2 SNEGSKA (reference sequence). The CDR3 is CSARANEQFF. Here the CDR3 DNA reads TGCAGTGCTAGAGCGAATGAGCAGTTCTTC.

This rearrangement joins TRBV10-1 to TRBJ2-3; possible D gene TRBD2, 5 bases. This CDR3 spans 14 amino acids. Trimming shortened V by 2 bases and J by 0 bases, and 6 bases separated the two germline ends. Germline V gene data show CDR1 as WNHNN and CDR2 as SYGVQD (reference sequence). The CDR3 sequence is CASSEAGSTDTQYF. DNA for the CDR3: TGCGCCAGCAGTGAGGCGGGTAGCACAGATACGCAGTATTTT.

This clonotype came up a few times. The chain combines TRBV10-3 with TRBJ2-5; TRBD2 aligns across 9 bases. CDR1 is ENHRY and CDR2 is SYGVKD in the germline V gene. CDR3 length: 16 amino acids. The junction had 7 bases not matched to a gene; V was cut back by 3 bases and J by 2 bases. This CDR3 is CAISDGSSGEQETQYF. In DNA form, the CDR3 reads TGTGCCATCAGTGATGGGTCTAGCGGGGAGCAAGAGACCCAGTACTTC.

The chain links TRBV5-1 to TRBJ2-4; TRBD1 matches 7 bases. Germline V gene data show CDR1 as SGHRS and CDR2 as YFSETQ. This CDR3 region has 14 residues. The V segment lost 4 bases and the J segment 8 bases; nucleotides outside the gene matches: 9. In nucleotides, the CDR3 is TGCGCCAGCAGCCTGCATGACAGGGAAGACATTCAGTACTTC. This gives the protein CASSLHDREDIQYF.

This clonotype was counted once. CDR3 sequence: CASSYSKVTGRTGELFF. The CDR3 DNA is TGTGCCAGCAGTTACTCGAAAGTTACGGGGCGGACCGGGGAGCTGTTTTTT. This chain connects TRBV6-2 or TRBV6-3 to TRBJ2-2; D may correspond to TRBD1 or TRBD2 (5 bases each). The germline CDR1 and CDR2 sequences are MNHEY and SVGEGT. V gave up 0 bases and J gave up 5 bases, with 16 bases separating them. The CDR3 runs 17 residues.

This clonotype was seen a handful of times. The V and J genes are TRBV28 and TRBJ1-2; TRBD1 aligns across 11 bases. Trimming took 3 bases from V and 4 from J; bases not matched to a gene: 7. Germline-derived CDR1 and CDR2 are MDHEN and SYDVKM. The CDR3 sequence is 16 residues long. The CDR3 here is CASSFGTGGSTYGYTF. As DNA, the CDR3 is TGTGCCAGCAGTTTCGGGACAGGGGGTTCGACCTATGGCTACACCTTC.

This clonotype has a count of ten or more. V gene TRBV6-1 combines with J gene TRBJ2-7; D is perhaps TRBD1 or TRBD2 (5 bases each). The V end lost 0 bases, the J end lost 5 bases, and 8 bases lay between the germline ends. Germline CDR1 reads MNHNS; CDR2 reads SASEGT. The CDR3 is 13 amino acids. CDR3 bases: TGTGCCAGCAGTGAAGCAGGGGACCACGAGCAGTACTTC. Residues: CASSEAGDHEQYF.

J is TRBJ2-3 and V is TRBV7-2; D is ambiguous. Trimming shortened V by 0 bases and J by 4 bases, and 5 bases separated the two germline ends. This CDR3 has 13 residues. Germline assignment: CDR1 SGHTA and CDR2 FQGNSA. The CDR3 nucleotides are TGTGCCAGCAGCTTAGCTTGGTCAGATACGCAGTATTTT. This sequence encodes CASSLAWSDTQYF.

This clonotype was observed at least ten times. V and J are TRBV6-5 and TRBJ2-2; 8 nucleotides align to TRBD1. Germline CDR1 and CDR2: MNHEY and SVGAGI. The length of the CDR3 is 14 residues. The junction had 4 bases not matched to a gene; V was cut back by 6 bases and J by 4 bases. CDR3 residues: CASSPTGVTGELFF. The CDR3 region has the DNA TGTGCCAGCAGCCCGACAGGGGTCACCGGGGAGCTGTTTTTT.

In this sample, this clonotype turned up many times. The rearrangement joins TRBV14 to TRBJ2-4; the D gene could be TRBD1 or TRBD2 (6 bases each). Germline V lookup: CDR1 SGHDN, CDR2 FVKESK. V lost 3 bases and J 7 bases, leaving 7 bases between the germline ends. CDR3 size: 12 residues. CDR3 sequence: CASSQGGNIQYF. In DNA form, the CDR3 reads TGTGCCAGCAGCCAGGGGGGCAACATTCAGTACTTC. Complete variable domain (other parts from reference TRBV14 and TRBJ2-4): EAGVTQFPSHSVIEKGQTVTLRCDPISGHDNLYWYRRVMGKEIKFLLHFVKESKQDESGMPNNRFLAERTGGTYSTLKVQPAELEDSGVYFCASSQGGNIQYFGAGTRLSVL.

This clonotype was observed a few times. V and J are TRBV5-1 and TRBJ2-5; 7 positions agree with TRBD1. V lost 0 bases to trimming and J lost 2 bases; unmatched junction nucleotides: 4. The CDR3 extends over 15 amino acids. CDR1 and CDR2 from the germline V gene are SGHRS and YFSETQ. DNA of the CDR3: TGCGCCAGCAGCTTGGCCACAGGGGTTCAAGAGACCCAGTACTTC. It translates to CASSLATGVQETQYF.

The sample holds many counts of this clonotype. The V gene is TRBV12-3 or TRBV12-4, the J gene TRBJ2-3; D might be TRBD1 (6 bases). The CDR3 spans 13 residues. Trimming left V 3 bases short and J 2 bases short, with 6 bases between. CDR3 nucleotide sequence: TGTGCCAGCAGTTTGGGACACACAGATACGCAGTATTTT. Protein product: CASSLGHTDTQYF.

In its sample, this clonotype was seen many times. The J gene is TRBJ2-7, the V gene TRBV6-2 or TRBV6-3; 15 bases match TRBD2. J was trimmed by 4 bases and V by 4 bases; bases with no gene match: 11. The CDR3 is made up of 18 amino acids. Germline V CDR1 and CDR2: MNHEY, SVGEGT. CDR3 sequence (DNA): TGTGCCAGCAGTTTCAATGACGGGACTAGCGGGGGGTTGTACGAGCAGTACTTC. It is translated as CASSFNDGTSGGLYEQYF.

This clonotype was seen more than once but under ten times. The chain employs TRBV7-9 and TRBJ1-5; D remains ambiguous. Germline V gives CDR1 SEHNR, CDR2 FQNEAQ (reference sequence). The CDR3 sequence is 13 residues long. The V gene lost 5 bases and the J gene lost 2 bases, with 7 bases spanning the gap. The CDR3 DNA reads TGTGCCAGCAGCCCCTTGCGCAATCAGCCCCAGCATTTT. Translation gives CASSPLRNQPQHF.

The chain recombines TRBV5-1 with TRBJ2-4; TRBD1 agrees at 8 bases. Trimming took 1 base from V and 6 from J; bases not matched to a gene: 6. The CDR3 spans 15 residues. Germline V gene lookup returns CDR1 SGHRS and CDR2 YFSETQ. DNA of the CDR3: TGCGCCAGCAGCTTGAATGCAGGGGGCGTAAACATTCAGTACTTC. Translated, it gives CASSLNAGGVNIQYF.

The chain's CDR3 is CASSISVNTEAFF. Here the CDR3 DNA reads TGCGCCAGCAGTATCTCAGTGAACACTGAAGCTTTCTTT. This sequence joins TRBV10-2 and TRBJ1-1, with no clear D. Germline V gives CDR1 WSHSY, CDR2 SAAADI. The CDR3 runs to 13 residues. The V and J ends lost 5 bases and 0 bases respectively, with 7 bases between them.

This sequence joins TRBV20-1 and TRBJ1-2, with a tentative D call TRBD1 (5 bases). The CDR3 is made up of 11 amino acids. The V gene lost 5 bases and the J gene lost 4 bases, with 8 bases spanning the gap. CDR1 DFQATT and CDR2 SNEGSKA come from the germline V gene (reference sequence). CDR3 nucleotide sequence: TGCAGTGCTCGGGACGGCTATGGCTACACCTTC. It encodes CSARDGYGYTF.

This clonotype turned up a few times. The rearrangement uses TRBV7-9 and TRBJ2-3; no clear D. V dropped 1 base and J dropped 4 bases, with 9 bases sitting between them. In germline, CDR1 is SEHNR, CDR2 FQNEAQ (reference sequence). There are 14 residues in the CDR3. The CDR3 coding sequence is TGTGCCAGCAGCTTAGGGAGTGGCGCAGATACGCAGTATTTT. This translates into CASSLGSGADTQYF. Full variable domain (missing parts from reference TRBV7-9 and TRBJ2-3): DTGVSQNPRHKITKRGQNVTFRCDPISEHNRLYWYRQTLGQGPEFLTYFQNEAQLEKSRLLSDRFSAERPKGSFSTLEIQRTEQGDSAMYLCASSLGSGADTQYFGPGTRLTVL.

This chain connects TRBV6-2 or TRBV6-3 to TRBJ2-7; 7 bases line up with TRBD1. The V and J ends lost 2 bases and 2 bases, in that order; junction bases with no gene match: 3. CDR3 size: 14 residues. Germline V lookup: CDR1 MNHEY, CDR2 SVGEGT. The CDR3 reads CASSYGTAPYEQYF. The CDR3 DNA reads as TGTGCCAGCAGTTACGGGACAGCACCCTACGAGCAGTACTTC.